This T cell receptor beta chain was recovered during a study of CD8 T cells in Susac syndrome. Reverse transcription of roughly 0.5 to 1 ug RNA was carried out with random hexamers. Multiplex PCR with immunoSEQ amplified the TCR beta CDR3 across 54 Vbeta and 13 Jbeta. A single record per CDR3 protein comes from TCRdb applying MiXCR to the immunoSEQ multiplex PCR reads. This table has roughly 180,000 distinct CDR3 sequences, more than 90% appearing once. Germline CDR1 PRHDT, CDR2 FYEKMQ (reference sequence). The CDR3 length is 13 residues. The V end lost 5 bases, the J end lost 5 bases, and 12 bases lay between the germline ends.

This chain links TRBV13 with TRBJ2-5, with unresolved D. This clonotype originated in a human donor in good health. Sequencing was done on a sample of CD4+ T cells from PBMCs. The CDR3 bases are TGTGCCAGCAGCCCGAAGTCGGTGGAGACCCAGTACTTC. Translated: CASSPKSVETQYF.